This T cell receptor (beta chain) came from a study of PD-L1 blockade in urothelial cancer (dated by TCRdb to about 2017). Study-wide context: Every patient began therapy in the mid-2010s and was given atezolizumab 1,200 mg intravenously every 3 weeks. About 90% of the roughly 29 patients were males with bladder-origin urothelial cancer, and about 65% of the roughly 30 reported a prior smoking history. An ECOG performance status of 0 or 1 was recorded for the patients, and 0 to 3 prior chemotherapy regimens had been received by the patients. Blood samples were analyzed 3 weeks after the start of treatment (second dose) and 6 weeks after the start of treatment. Blood samples gave median yields of about 150,000 T cells and tens of thousands of unique TCRs, along with a median clonality of about 0.084. The study, an exploratory multi-omic analysis, examined somatic, immune and clinical correlates of response to PD-L1 blockade with atezolizumab in urothelial cancer. Pretreatment tumor samples and matched peripheral blood, collected serially before and after atezolizumab treatment, underwent TCR sequencing. Progression-free survival longer than 6 months counted as durable clinical benefit, and TCR features were additionally tested against both progression-free and overall survival. In the same patients, whole exome sequencing and RNA sequencing of pretreatment tumors were performed in addition to TCR sequencing. Several patients reached durable clinical benefit, while around 19 patients did not. Pretreatment blood TCR-seq was available for under 35 patients, at least one posttreatment blood collection was obtained for about 24 patients, and tumor TCR-seq was available for about 24 patients. Results the study describes overall, beyond this receptor: At 3 weeks after the start of treatment, tumor-associated TCR clones in peripheral blood had expanded more in patients with durable benefit (n ≈ 20, p = 0.022). Improved progression-free and overall survival was associated with having pretreatment peripheral blood TCR clonality below the median. Because of the small sample size (n = 29) and the many exploratory analyses performed, the results are intended to be regarded as hypothesis-generating.

About this clone: The antigen it binds to is not known. It has no much larger one-base neighbor in the sample; base qualities were not kept.

Read against the paper, the sample's time point label means: pretreatment peripheral blood. The cohort included under 35 patients with locally advanced or metastatic urothelial carcinoma who were treated at Memorial Sloan Kettering on a trial protocol. Peripheral blood mononuclear cells were collected pretreatment and during treatment, with between 1 and 8 total time points per patient. The Qiagen DNeasy Blood extraction kit was used to purify genomic DNA from total PBMCs and tumor samples. PBMCs were collected pretreatment and during treatment and were isolated and stored as previously described. For CDR1 and CDR2, the germline V gene lists MNHNS and SASEGT. The cysteine opens and the phenylalanine closes a CDR3 of 14 amino acids. The read is trimmed to its CDR3 DNA, 42 bases read in frame from base 1. Germline trimming amounts to 7 bases on V and 3 bases on J, with 7 as the count of junction bases outside the gene matches.

Each PCR received spiked-in synthetic TCR analog templates so that absolute template abundance could be estimated from read counts. TCRbeta CDR3 regions were amplified from genomic DNA with bias-controlled V and J gene primers using the immunoSEQ assay. Sequencing of rearranged TCRbeta segments was performed at approximately 20X coverage. The study's processing was this. Clustering was used to correct sequencing errors, and CDR3s were annotated against IMGT so that V, D and J genes could be assigned. Only productive TCRbeta rearrangements were used in downstream analyses, excluding out-of-frame or stop-codon sequences. To compute clonality, Shannon entropy was normalized by the log of the number of unique productive sequences and then subtracted from one. Clones differing between time points or between blood and tumor were identified by Fisher's exact test with Benjamini-Hochberg correction at adjusted p below 0.01. Sourced from immuneACCESS, this table was stored by TCRdb with only in-frame sequences that have V and J called. A share of the clones is absent; for the studies checked, an unresolved V gene accounts for under half, and the remainder has no known explanation. V, J and clone size are those of that table, while D and trimming were read from the DNA. For this sample there are about 63,000 clones; roughly 79% appear just once. About 2.9% of the sample is taken by the ten largest.

This TCR was recovered from a man between 70 and 80 years old with urothelial cancer. The source material was PBMCs, sampled around atezolizumab (anti-PD-L1) treatment. The V gene is TRBV6-1 and the J gene is TRBJ2-7; the central 9 bases match TRBD2. The CDR3 loop reads CASTRLAAGYEQYF. The sequence in DNA is TGTGCCAGCACCAGACTAGCGGCTGGCTACGAGCAGTACTTC.